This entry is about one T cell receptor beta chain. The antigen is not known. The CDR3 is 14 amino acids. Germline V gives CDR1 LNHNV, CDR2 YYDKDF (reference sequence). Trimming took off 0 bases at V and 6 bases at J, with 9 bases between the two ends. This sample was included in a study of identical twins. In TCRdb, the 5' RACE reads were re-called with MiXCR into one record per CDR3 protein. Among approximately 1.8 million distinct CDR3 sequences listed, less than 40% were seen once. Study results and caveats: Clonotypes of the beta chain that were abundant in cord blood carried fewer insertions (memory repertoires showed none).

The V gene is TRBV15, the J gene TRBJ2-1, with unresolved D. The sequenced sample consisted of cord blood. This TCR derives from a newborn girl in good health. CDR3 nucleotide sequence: TGTGCCACCAGCAGAGATATACGCGGCAATGAGCAGTTCTTC. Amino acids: CATSRDIRGNEQFF.